Shown below are 2 T cell receptor beta chains from a single sample sequenced in a study of T cell responses to AZD1222 COVID-19 vaccine. Sequencing used immunoSEQ multiplex PCR; TCRdb keeps in-frame clones, though not all of them. Of 150,000 to 180,000 clones in the sample, 88% are singletons; the top ten hold approximately 3.1%. This material consisted of peripheral blood, taken on day 0 of AZD1222 vaccination. The receptors come from an adult in good health.

The chain combines TRBV28 with TRBJ2-2; D is unresolved. V lost 6 bases and J 5 bases, leaving 13 bases between the germline ends. CDR3 size: 14 residues. The germline V gene encodes CDR1 MDHEN and CDR2 SYDVKM. The CDR3 DNA sequence: TGTGCCAGCAGCGGGCCAACGGCAACCGGGGAGCTGTTTTTT. It codes for CASSGPTATGELFF.

This chain uses TRBV5-1 with TRBJ2-7; perhaps TRBD2 as D (6 bases). V was pared by 5 bases and J by 6 bases, with 21 bases between. Germline assignment: CDR1 SGHRS and CDR2 YFSETQ. There are 15 residues in the CDR3. DNA of the CDR3: TGCGCCAGCAGGCGGGGCGACCACTCTAATCCCGAGCAGTACTTC. The encoded protein is CASRRGDHSNPEQYF.